Following are 19 T cell receptor beta chains from one sample sequenced in a study of blood T cell repertoires in COVID-19. Assay used: immunoSEQ multiplex PCR; TCRdb lists only in-frame clones, some missing. Counted here are about 150,000 clones, around four fifths occurring once; the ten biggest clones make up less than 20%. Input material: peripheral blood. These receptors all come from a woman in her 70s who had recovered from COVID-19.

The J gene is TRBJ2-1, the V gene TRBV20-1, with 12 bases matching TRBD2. Germline V CDR1 and CDR2: DFQATT, SNEGSKA (reference sequence). V trimming: 3 bases; J trimming: 7 bases; junction bases outside the gene matches: 7. The CDR3 is 15 residues long. CDR3 in amino acids: CSASRTSGTSNEQFF. In DNA, the CDR3 is TGCAGTGCTAGTAGGACTAGCGGGACCTCAAATGAGCAGTTCTTC.

J is TRBJ1-4 and V is TRBV19, with D perhaps TRBD1 (5 bases). V dropped 2 bases and J dropped 8 bases, with 15 bases sitting between them. The CDR3 totals 15 residues. The V gene's germline CDR1 is LNHDA and CDR2 SQIVND (reference sequence). The CDR3 region is CASSITQGLGEKLFF. The CDR3 region has the DNA TGTGCCAGTAGTATAACTCAGGGCTTGGGCGAAAAACTGTTTTTT. Full variable domain (rest looked up from reference TRBV19 and TRBJ1-4): DGGITQSPKYLFRKEGQNVTLSCEQNLNHDAMYWYRQDPGQGLRLIYYSQIVNDFQKGDIAEGYSVSREKKESFPLTVTSAQKNPTAFYLCASSITQGLGEKLFFGSGTQLSVL.

The genes are TRBV4-1 and TRBJ2-1; 9 bases fit TRBD2. The V and J ends lost 3 bases and 8 bases, in that order; junction bases with no gene match: 8. The CDR3 sequence is 15 residues long. Germline CDR1 is MGHRA and CDR2 is YSYEKL. The DNA of the CDR3 is TGCGCCAGCAGCCACCATAGCGGGGGCGGGGATGAGCAGTTCTTC. Encoded protein: CASSHHSGGGDEQFF.

The chain uses TRBV12-3 or TRBV12-4 and TRBJ1-1; no clear D gene. This CDR3 comprises 13 residues. The V and J ends lost 7 bases and 6 bases respectively, with 15 bases between them. The DNA for the CDR3 is TGTGCCAGCATCCCAACGGGATGGGCTGAAGCTTTCTTT. Translating it yields CASIPTGWAEAFF.

This clone was seen just once. V is TRBV5-1 and J is TRBJ1-2; TRBD1 matches 7 bases. Germline lookup yields CDR1 SGHRS and CDR2 YFSETQ. This CDR3 is built from 14 residues. V lost 4 bases and J lost 3; bases outside the gene matches: 6. CDR3 bases: TGCGCCAGCAGCGTGGACAGGTCTTACTATGGCTACACCTTC. Its translation: CASSVDRSYYGYTF.

CDR3 bases: TGCGCCAGCAGCCAAGGGCTAGCGGGACAGGATGAGCAGTTCTTC. It encodes CASSQGLAGQDEQFF. The chain uses TRBV4-3 and TRBJ2-1; D is perhaps TRBD2 (9 bases). Deletions cut 1 base from V and 8 bases from J, with 15 bases between. Germline assignment: CDR1 LGHNA and CDR2 YSLEER. This CDR3 contains 15 residues.

V gene TRBV4-3 combines with J gene TRBJ2-5; D unclear. V was trimmed by 4 bases and J by 1 base, leaving 7 bases between them. This CDR3 contains 13 residues. Germline lookup yields CDR1 LGHNA and CDR2 YSLEER. CDR3 residues: CASSRRGQETQYF. The DNA of the CDR3 is TGCGCCAGCAGCCGCCGAGGCCAAGAGACCCAGTACTTC.

This sequence joins TRBV28 and TRBJ2-7; 7 bases agree with TRBD1. The CDR3 length is 14 residues. V shed 7 bases and J 0 bases; nucleotides not matched to a gene: 6. Per germline, CDR1 MDHEN and CDR2 SYDVKM. The CDR3 sequence is CASTPTGHSYEQYF. CDR3 DNA sequence: TGTGCCAGCACCCCGACAGGGCACTCCTACGAGCAGTACTTC. Combining the CDR3 with reference TRBV28 and TRBJ2-7 gives the whole variable domain DVKVTQSSRYLVKRTGEKVFLECVQDMDHENMFWYRQDPGLGLRLIYFSYDVKMKEKGDIPEGYSVSREKKERFSLILESASTNQTSMYLCASTPTGHSYEQYFGPGTRLTVT.

The rearrangement joins TRBV6-5 to TRBJ1-5; D is unresolved. This CDR3 comprises 14 residues. Germline V gene data show CDR1 as MNHEY and CDR2 as SVGAGI. V lost 0 bases, J lost 6 bases, and 9 bases lay in between. For the CDR3, the DNA is TGTGCCAGCAGTTACTCGGTGGGAGGTCAGCCCCAGCATTTT. Amino acid sequence: CASSYSVGGQPQHF.

The V gene is TRBV7-8, the J gene TRBJ1-2, with no clear D. Between the trimmed V and J ends, which lost 5 bases and 4 bases, there was a span of 20 bases. Germline lookup yields CDR1 SGHVS and CDR2 FQNEAQ. The CDR3 has 16 residues. CDR3 residues: CASSPRTGIEGYGYTF. CDR3 bases: TGTGCCAGCAGCCCCCGGACGGGAATCGAGGGCTATGGCTACACCTTC.

The V call is TRBV5-4, the J call TRBJ2-7; D remains unclear. Germline CDR1 is SGHNT and CDR2 is YYREEE (reference sequence). V was clipped by 2 bases and J by 1 base, with 7 bases between them. This CDR3 contains 13 residues. DNA of the CDR3: TGTGCCAGCAGCTTAGCGAATTCCTACGAGCAGTACTTC. This codes for CASSLANSYEQYF.

V usage is TRBV30 and J usage is TRBJ2-3; no clear D gene. The germline V and J ends were trimmed by 0 bases and 2 bases, with 6 bases remaining between them. The germline V gene has CDR1 GTSNPN and CDR2 SVGIG (reference sequence). This CDR3 is built from 13 residues. DNA for the CDR3: TGTGCCTGGAGTGTGGCACCCACAGATACGCAGTATTTT. This translates into CAWSVAPTDTQYF.

The chain combines TRBV5-4 with TRBJ2-4, with TRBD2 identical over 13 bases. This CDR3 is built from 16 residues. The trim removed 3 bases at V and 9 bases at J, leaving 9 bases unmatched. CDR1 is SGHNT, CDR2 YYREEE, per germline (reference sequence). The CDR3 DNA reads TGTGCCAGCAGCTCCGGGACTAGCGGGACCCGGGGCATTCAGTACTTC. Protein product: CASSSGTSGTRGIQYF.

The rearrangement links TRBV3-1 (or the pseudogene TRBV3-2) to TRBJ2-7, with 8 nucleotides matching TRBD2. Germline V CDR1 and CDR2: LGHDT, YNNKEL (reference sequence). V gave up 4 bases and J gave up 6 bases; unmatched junction bases: 5. The CDR3 spans 13 residues. CDR3 bases: TGTGCCAGCAGCCTCTCGCTAGCGGGCGAGCAGTACTTC. Its translation is CASSLSLAGEQYF.

The chain has TRBV5-6 and TRBJ2-7, with D tentatively TRBD2 (5 bases). CDR3 length equals 12 residues. Germline CDR1 SGHDT, CDR2 YYEEEE. V lost 1 base, J lost 7 bases, and 9 bases lay in between. CDR3: CASSLNPGEQYF. In nucleotides, the CDR3 is TGTGCCAGCAGCTTGAATCCGGGGGAGCAGTACTTC.

The gene calls are TRBV5-6 and TRBJ2-7; D possibly corresponds to TRBD2 (5 bases). Trimming left V 4 bases short and J 4 bases short, with 6 bases between. The germline V gene encodes CDR1 SGHDT and CDR2 YYEEEE. The CDR3 has 11 amino acids. The CDR3 sequence: CASSRTYEQYF. The CDR3 DNA is TGTGCCAGCAGCCGGACTTACGAGCAGTACTTC. The full variable domain, with the rest looked up from reference TRBV5-6 and TRBJ2-7, is DAGVTQSPTHLIKTRGQQVTLRCSPKSGHDTVSWYQQALGQGPQFIFQYYEEEERQRGNFPDRFSGHQFPNYSSELNVNALLLGDSALYLCASSRTYEQYFGPGTRLTVT.

The chain combines TRBV5-1 with TRBJ1-3, with D possibly being TRBD1 (6 bases). V gave up 2 bases and J gave up 7 bases, with 13 bases separating them. Germline V lookup: CDR1 SGHRS, CDR2 YFSETQ. The CDR3 loop spans 14 amino acids. The CDR3 loop reads CASSFSGEGNTIYF. Written as DNA, the CDR3 is TGCGCCAGCAGCTTCTCAGGGGAGGGGAACACCATATATTTT.

The rearrangement joins TRBV6-6 to TRBJ2-5; D is perhaps TRBD2 (5 bases). CDR3 length: 16 amino acids. Germline V gene data show CDR1 as MNHNY and CDR2 as SVGAGI (reference sequence). Trimming left V 2 bases short and J 1 base short, with 14 bases between. CDR3 sequence: CASSYVGKTGQETQYF. CDR3 nucleotide sequence: TGTGCCAGCAGTTACGTCGGGAAGACGGGCCAAGAGACCCAGTACTTC.

The chain recombines TRBV7-9 with TRBJ1-2; 9 nucleotides agree with TRBD1. Germline V CDR1 and CDR2: SEHNR, FQNEAQ (reference sequence). The CDR3 is 17 amino acids. V gave up 5 bases and J gave up 4 bases; unmatched junction bases: 14. CDR3 nucleotide sequence: TGTGCCAGCAGCCCCCGGGACAGGGCCCCCCGTGCCTATGGCTACACCTTC. The encoded protein is CASSPRDRAPRAYGYTF. The variable domain in full, completed from reference TRBV7-9 and TRBJ1-2, reads DTGVSQNPRHKITKRGQNVTFRCDPISEHNRLYWYRQTLGQGPEFLTYFQNEAQLEKSRLLSDRFSAERPKGSFSTLEIQRTEQGDSAMYLCASSPRDRAPRAYGYTFGSGTRLTVV.